One and the same sample provided the 16 T cell receptor beta chains below, sequenced in a study of blood T cell repertoires in COVID-19. The method was immunoSEQ multiplex PCR; TCRdb's version includes in-frame clones alone and lacks a portion of them. The repertoire holds fewer than 250,000 clones, with 75% to 85% as singletons. The sample was peripheral blood. The receptors come from a woman in her 50s with acute or convalescent COVID-19.

The V call is TRBV28, the J call TRBJ1-3, with a tentative D call TRBD1 (5 bases). V was clipped by 4 bases and J by 0 bases, with 7 bases between them. Germline CDR1 reads MDHEN; CDR2 reads SYDVKM. CDR3 length: 14 amino acids. The CDR3 loop is CASSSQGSGNTIYF. The CDR3 DNA reads as TGTGCCAGCAGTTCCCAGGGCTCTGGAAACACCATATATTTT.

The chain carries TRBV7-9 and TRBJ1-2; D unclear. The CDR3 has 12 residues. Trimming pared 6 bases from V and 2 bases from J, leaving 7 bases between. Germline CDR1 and CDR2: SEHNR and FQNEAQ (reference sequence). The CDR3 region is CASSDTNYGYTF. CDR3 in DNA: TGTGCCAGCAGTGACACGAACTATGGCTACACCTTC.

The chain couples TRBV18 to TRBJ2-7; 9 bases match TRBD2. The CDR3 consists of 15 residues. Germline V lookup: CDR1 KGHSH, CDR2 LQKENI. The V and J ends lost 0 bases and 7 bases, in that order; junction bases with no gene match: 7. The CDR3 is CASSPPMREGWEQYF. The CDR3 DNA sequence: TGTGCCAGCTCACCACCGATGCGGGAGGGCTGGGAGCAGTACTTC.

As regards this clone: Here the CDR3 omits its conserved ending phenylalanine or tryptophan, so a read error is the likely source. The DNA is left out, because the CDR3 cannot be placed on it with certainty; the CDR3 is given as TCRdb lists it. The genes are TRBV20-1 and TRBJ2-6; the table names TRBD2, a call not compared with the DNA. With termini counted, the CDR3 has 9 amino acids. Germline V gene data show CDR1 as DFQATT and CDR2 as SNEGSKA (reference sequence). The CDR3 protein is CSARDLLPR.

This clone was observed once. This rearrangement joins TRBV24-1 to TRBJ1-2; D unresolved. V was pared by 3 bases and J by 6 bases, with 16 bases between. The germline V gene has CDR1 KGHDR and CDR2 SFDVKD. The CDR3 length is 15 residues. The CDR3 reads CATSDSKTGGHGYTF. CDR3 coding DNA: TGTGCCACCAGTGATAGTAAGACGGGAGGTCATGGCTACACCTTC.

The V call is TRBV9, the J call TRBJ1-5; the D is unclear. Trimming took 3 bases from V and 2 from J, leaving 9 bases between them. Germline CDR1 is SGDLS and CDR2 is YYNGEE. This CDR3 spans 14 amino acids. The CDR3 DNA follows: TGTGCCAGCAGCGCCACCGGGGGCAATCAGCCCCAGCATTTT. The encoded protein is CASSATGGNQPQHF.

V is TRBV7-9 and J is TRBJ1-5; perhaps TRBD1 as D (6 bases). V was trimmed by 4 bases and J by 5 bases, leaving 9 bases between them. The CDR3 loop spans 13 amino acids. CDR1 SEHNR and CDR2 FQNEAQ come from the germline V gene (reference sequence). The CDR3 DNA reads TGTGCCAGCAGCTCAGGGGCGCATCAGCCCCAGCATTTT. This gives the protein CASSSGAHQPQHF.

The chain couples TRBV19 to TRBJ1-1; the D gene is possibly TRBD1 (5 bases). Germline V gene sequence: CDR1 LNHDA, CDR2 SQIVND (reference sequence). This CDR3 is built from 12 residues. Trimming shortened V by 9 bases and J by 3 bases, and 11 bases separated the two germline ends. CDR3 amino acids: CASFDSYTEAFF. The CDR3 nucleotides are TGTGCCAGCTTCGACAGTTACACTGAAGCTTTCTTT. Using reference TRBV19 and TRBJ1-1 for the parts outside the CDR3, the full variable domain is DGGITQSPKYLFRKEGQNVTLSCEQNLNHDAMYWYRQDPGQGLRLIYYSQIVNDFQKGDIAEGYSVSREKKESFPLTVTSAQKNPTAFYLCASFDSYTEAFFGQGTRLTVV.

This clone was seen once. The chain links TRBV18 to TRBJ2-5; TRBD1 matches at 9 bases. In germline, CDR1 is KGHSH, CDR2 LQKENI. V shed 3 bases, J shed 5 bases, and the junction held 4 bases outside the gene matches. CDR3 length: 14 residues. This CDR3 reads CASSPGQGGETQYF. CDR3 nucleotides: TGTGCCAGCTCACCGGGACAGGGAGGTGAGACCCAGTACTTC.

CDR3 sequence: CASSAGGLAGYEQFF. CDR3 nucleotides: TGTGCCAGCAGTGCCGGAGGACTAGCCGGCTATGAGCAGTTCTTC. The rearrangement links TRBV28 to TRBJ2-1; 8 bases line up with TRBD2. Germline CDR1 and CDR2: MDHEN and SYDVKM. The CDR3 length is 15 residues. V dropped 5 bases and J dropped 8; count of bases not matched to a gene: 11.

This chain joins TRBV3-1 (or the pseudogene TRBV3-2) and TRBJ2-1; a weak D match, TRBD2 (5 bases). Deletions cut 1 base from V and 3 bases from J, with 13 bases between. Germline V gene data show CDR1 as LGHDT and CDR2 as YNNKEL (reference sequence). The CDR3 spans 16 residues. CDR3 sequence (DNA): TGTGCCAGCAGCCAAGCCGCCGGGATTCACTACAATGAGCAGTTCTTC. This gives the protein CASSQAAGIHYNEQFF.

The chain is built from TRBV5-6 and TRBJ1-3, with TRBD1 matching 8 bases. Germline CDR1 and CDR2: SGHDT and YYEEEE. The CDR3 consists of 14 residues. V lost 7 bases to trimming and J lost 2 bases; unmatched junction nucleotides: 5. The CDR3: CASGTTGAGNTIYF. The CDR3 DNA is TGTGCCAGCGGAACGACAGGGGCTGGAAACACCATATATTTT. Drawing the rest from reference TRBV5-6 and TRBJ1-3, the complete variable domain is DAGVTQSPTHLIKTRGQQVTLRCSPKSGHDTVSWYQQALGQGPQFIFQYYEEEERQRGNFPDRFSGHQFPNYSSELNVNALLLGDSALYLCASGTTGAGNTIYFGEGSWLTVV.

J is TRBJ2-6 and V is TRBV7-2; TRBD1 agrees at 8 bases. Germline-derived CDR1 and CDR2 are SGHTA and FQGNSA. CDR3 size: 18 residues. V was clipped by 4 bases and J by 0 bases; unmatched bases: 8. The CDR3 here is CASSSGRDRTSGANVLTF. In DNA form, the CDR3 reads TGTGCCAGCAGCTCTGGCCGGGACAGGACCTCTGGGGCCAACGTCCTGACTTTC. Complete variable domain (other parts from reference TRBV7-2 and TRBJ2-6): GAGVSQSPSNKVTEKGKDVELRCDPISGHTALYWYRQSLGQGLEFLIYFQGNSAPDKSGLPSDRFSAERTGGSVSTLTIQRTQQEDSAVYLCASSSGRDRTSGANVLTFGAGSRLTVL.

The chain carries TRBV7-8 and TRBJ2-3, with unresolved D. Per germline, CDR1 SGHVS and CDR2 FQNEAQ. The CDR3 runs 15 residues. The V gene lost 5 bases and the J gene lost 0 bases, with 12 bases spanning the gap. The CDR3 region has the DNA TGTGCCAGCAGCCGAGACGCAGTTAGCACAGATACGCAGTATTTT. It specifies CASSRDAVSTDTQYF.

This clone was seen a few times. CDR3 in DNA: TGTGCCAGCGGACTCGAGGGAAAAGGTGGCTACACCTTC. Its protein product is CASGLEGKGGYTF. The chain recombines TRBV3-1 (or the pseudogene TRBV3-2) with TRBJ1-2; D not resolved. The CDR3 spans 13 residues. Trimming stripped 8 bases from V and 7 bases from J, with 17 bases between. Germline V gene data show CDR1 as LGHDT and CDR2 as YNNKEL (reference sequence).

The genes are TRBV4-1 and TRBJ2-7, with a weak D call TRBD2 (6 bases). Germline V gene data show CDR1 as MGHRA and CDR2 as YSYEKL. The CDR3 consists of 15 residues. The V end lost 7 bases, the J end lost 2 bases, and 18 bases lay between the germline ends. CDR3 protein: CASNTPGERTYEQYF. CDR3 sequence (DNA): TGCGCCAGCAACACCCCGGGGGAGCGCACCTACGAGCAGTACTTC.